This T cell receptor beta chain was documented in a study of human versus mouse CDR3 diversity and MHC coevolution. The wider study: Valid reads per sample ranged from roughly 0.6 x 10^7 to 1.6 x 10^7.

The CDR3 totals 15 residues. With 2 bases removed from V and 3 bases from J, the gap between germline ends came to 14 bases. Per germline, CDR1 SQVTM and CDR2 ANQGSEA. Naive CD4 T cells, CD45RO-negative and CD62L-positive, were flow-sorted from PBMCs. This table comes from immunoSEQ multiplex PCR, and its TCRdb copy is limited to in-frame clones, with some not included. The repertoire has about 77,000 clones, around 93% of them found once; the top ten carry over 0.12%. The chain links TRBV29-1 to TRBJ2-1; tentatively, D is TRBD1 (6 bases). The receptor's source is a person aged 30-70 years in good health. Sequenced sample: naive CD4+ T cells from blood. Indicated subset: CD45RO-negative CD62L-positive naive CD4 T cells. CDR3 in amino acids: CSVEKGVRHYNEQFF. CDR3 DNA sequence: TGCAGCGTTGAAAAGGGGGTACGGCACTACAATGAGCAGTTCTTC.